This TCR beta chain is from a study of T cell responses to AZD1222 COVID-19 vaccine. Findings and limits, study-wide: It should be noted that donors were predominantly white British and more often female, and clonal diversity was possibly underestimated.

TCRdb keeps only in-frame clones here, not all; method: immunoSEQ multiplex PCR. The sample comprises about 120,000 clones, roughly 88% of which are singletons, and roughly 4% rests with the top ten. Germline lookup yields CDR1 SGHTA and CDR2 FQGTGA. Trimming removed 6 bases from V and 5 bases from J, with 13 bases in between. The CDR3 is 13 residues long. A single count supports this clone. Its antigen remains unidentified. The TCR was taken from an adult in good health. The gene calls are TRBV7-3 and TRBJ2-5; possible D gene TRBD1, 6 bases. Sequenced here: peripheral blood, sampled on day 0 of MenACWY control vaccination. CDR3 amino acids: CASSSGATETQYF. The CDR3, as DNA: TGTGCCAGCAGTTCAGGGGCGACTGAGACCCAGTACTTC.